A single T cell receptor (beta chain) is shown here with its context. Antigen: not known. This sample was taken from a study of CD8+CD57+ T cells in acquired aplastic anemia. Whole-study findings and limits: Patients had under 30 CD8+ CDR3 sequences in common with controls (the shared set). CD8+CD57+ cells (from patients) displayed lower diversity than the total CD4+ and CD8+ pools did.

CDR1 is SGHVS and CDR2 is FNYEAQ in the germline V gene. The CDR3 consists of 16 residues. Trimming stripped 2 bases from V and 4 bases from J, with 17 bases between. CDR3 and TCR beta VDJ profiling relied on a genomic DNA template. TCRdb redid the calling of the reads with MiXCR, one entry per CDR3 protein. The sample yields around 21,000 distinct CDR3 sequences, 40% seen once. Patients sequenced had flow cytometry evidence of CD8+CD57+ cell expansion. Following bead-based enrichment, CD8+CD57+ cells furnished a mean 1.6 ug DNA. The receptor comes from a human donor with aplastic anemia. This chain uses TRBV7-6 with TRBJ1-1, with a weak D call TRBD1 (5 bases). Sequenced sample: CD8+CD57+ T cells sorted from PBMCs. Subset indicated: bead-enriched CD8+CD57+ effector memory T cells from SAA patients. DNA for the CDR3: TGTGCCAGCAGCTTAAATTGGATCCAGGGCGGCACTGAAGCTTTCTTT. Translated, it gives CASSLNWIQGGTEAFF.